This TCR beta chain comes out of a study of blood T cell repertoires in COVID-19. Across the study: The United States, Italy and Spain supplied acute and convalescent COVID-19 samples. Nucleic acid was either cDNA or gDNA, and it came from T cells, B-cell-depleted T cells, or PBMCs.

In the source study's methods: Amplification from reference gene primers served as the basis for estimated nucleated cell counts. Some clones are missing from TCRdb's copy, which holds only in-frame ones; the method was immunoSEQ multiplex PCR. Clonal size and the V and J genes are those of that table, whereas D and trimming came from the DNA. The repertoire consists of 160,000 or so clones, with 75% to 90% occurring once and the leading ten covering about 15%. Germline V gene lookup returns CDR1 LGHNA and CDR2 YNFKEQ. Germline trimming cut 4 bases from V and 5 bases from J; bases unmatched to any gene: 7. The length of the CDR3 is 15 residues.

The V gene is TRBV4-2, the J gene TRBJ1-1; 10 nucleotides line up with TRBD1. The TCR sequence derives from a woman between 40 and 50 years old with acute or convalescent COVID-19. The source material was peripheral blood. CDR3 sequence (DNA): TGTGCCAGCAGCCGTAGACAGGGGGCTAGTACTGAAGCTTTCTTT. Its translation is CASSRRQGASTEAFF.